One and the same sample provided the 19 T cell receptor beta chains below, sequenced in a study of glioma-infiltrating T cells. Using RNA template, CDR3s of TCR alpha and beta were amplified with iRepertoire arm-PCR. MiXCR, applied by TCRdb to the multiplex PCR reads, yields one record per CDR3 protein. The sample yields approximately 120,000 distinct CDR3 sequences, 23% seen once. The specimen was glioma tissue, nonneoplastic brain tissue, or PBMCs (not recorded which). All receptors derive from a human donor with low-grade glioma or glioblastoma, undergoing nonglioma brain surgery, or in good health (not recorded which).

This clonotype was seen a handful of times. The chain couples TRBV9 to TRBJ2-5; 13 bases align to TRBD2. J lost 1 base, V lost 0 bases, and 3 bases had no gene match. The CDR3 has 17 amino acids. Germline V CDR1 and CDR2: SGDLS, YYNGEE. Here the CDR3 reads CASSVGGLAGFQETQYF. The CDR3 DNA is TGTGCCAGCAGCGTAGGGGGACTAGCGGGGTTCCAAGAGACCCAGTACTTC.

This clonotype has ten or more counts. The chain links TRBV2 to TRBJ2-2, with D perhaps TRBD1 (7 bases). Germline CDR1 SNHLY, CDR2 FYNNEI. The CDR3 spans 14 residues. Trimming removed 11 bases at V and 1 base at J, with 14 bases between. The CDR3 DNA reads TGTGCCGGAAGGAGGGGGCAGAACACCGGGGAGCTGTTTTTT. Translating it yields CAGRRGQNTGELFF. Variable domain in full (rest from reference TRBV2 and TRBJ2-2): EPEVTQTPSHQVTQMGQEVILRCVPISNHLYFYWYRQILGQKVEFLVSFYNNEISEKSEIFDDQFSVERPDGSNFTLKIRSTKLEDSAMYFCAGRRGQNTGELFFGEGSRLTVL.

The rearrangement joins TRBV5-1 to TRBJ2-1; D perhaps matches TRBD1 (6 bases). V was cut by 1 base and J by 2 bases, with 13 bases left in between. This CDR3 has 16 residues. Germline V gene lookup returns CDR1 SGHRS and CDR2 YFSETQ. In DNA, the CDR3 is TGCGCCAGCAGCTTGAGGTCCACAGGGACCTACAATGAGCAGTTCTTC. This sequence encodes CASSLRSTGTYNEQFF. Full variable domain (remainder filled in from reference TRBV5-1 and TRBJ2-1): KAGVTQTPRYLIKTRGQQVTLSCSPISGHRSVSWYQQTPGQGLQFLFEYFSETQRNKGNFPGRFSGRQFSNSRSEMNVSTLELGDSALYLCASSLRSTGTYNEQFFGPGTRLTVL.

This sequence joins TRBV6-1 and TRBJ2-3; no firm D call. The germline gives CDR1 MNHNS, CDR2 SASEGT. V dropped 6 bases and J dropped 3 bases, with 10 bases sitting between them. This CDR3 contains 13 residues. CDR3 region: CASRGDGTDTQYF. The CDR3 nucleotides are TGTGCCAGCAGAGGAGATGGGACAGATACGCAGTATTTT.

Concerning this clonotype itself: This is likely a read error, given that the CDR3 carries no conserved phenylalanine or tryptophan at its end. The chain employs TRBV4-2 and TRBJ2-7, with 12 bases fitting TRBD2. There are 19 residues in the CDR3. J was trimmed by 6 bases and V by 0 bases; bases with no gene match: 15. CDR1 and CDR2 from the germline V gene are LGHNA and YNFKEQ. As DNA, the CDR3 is TGTGCCAGCAGCCAAGATGGCGAAGGGCTAGCGGGAGGGCCGGGCGAGCAGTACTTA. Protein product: CASSQDGEGLAGGPGEQYL.

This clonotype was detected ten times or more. This CDR3 reads CASSSGQGEREQYF. For the CDR3, the DNA is TGTGCCAGTAGTTCGGGACAGGGAGAGAGAGAGCAGTACTTC. The chain employs TRBV19 and TRBJ2-7; 9 positions agree with TRBD1. V shed 5 bases and J 7 bases; nucleotides not matched to a gene: 9. CDR3 length: 14 residues. From germline, CDR1 is LNHDA and CDR2 SQIVND (reference sequence).

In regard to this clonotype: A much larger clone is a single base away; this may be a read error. CDR3 amino acids: CASSYSRPPPYNEQFF. DNA for the CDR3: TGTGCCAGCAGTTACTCTAGGCCCCCACCGTACAATGAGCAGTTCTTC. The rearrangement joins TRBV6-2 or TRBV6-3 to TRBJ2-1, with no clear D. The CDR3 sequence is 16 residues long. The germline CDR1 and CDR2 sequences are MNHEY and SVGEGT. V was clipped by 0 bases and J by 4 bases, with 13 bases between them.

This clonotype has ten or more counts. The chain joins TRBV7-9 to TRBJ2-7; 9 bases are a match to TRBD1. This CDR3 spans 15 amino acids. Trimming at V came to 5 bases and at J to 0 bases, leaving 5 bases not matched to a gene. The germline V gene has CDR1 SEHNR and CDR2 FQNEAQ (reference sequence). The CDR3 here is CASSPRDRVSYEQYF. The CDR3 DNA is TGTGCCAGCAGCCCCCGGGACAGGGTCTCCTACGAGCAGTACTTC.

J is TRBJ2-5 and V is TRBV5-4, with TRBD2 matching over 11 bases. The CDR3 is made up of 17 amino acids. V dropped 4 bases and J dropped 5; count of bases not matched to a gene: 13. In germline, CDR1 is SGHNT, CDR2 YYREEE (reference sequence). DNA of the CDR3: TGTGCCAGCAGCCCCACTAGCGGGAGACGGATAGGTGAGACCCAGTACTTC. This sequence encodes CASSPTSGRRIGETQYF.

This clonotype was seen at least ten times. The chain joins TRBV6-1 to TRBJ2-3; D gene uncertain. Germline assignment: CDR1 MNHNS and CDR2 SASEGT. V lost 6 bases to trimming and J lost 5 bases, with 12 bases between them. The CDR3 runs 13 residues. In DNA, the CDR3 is TGTGCCAGCAGAGCCCAAGGCGGAGATACGCAGTATTTT. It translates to CASRAQGGDTQYF.

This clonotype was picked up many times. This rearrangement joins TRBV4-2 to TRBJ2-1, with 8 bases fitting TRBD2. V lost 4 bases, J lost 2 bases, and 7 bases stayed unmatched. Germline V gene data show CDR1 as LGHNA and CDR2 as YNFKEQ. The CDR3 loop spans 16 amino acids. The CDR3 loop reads CASSPELAETYNEQFF. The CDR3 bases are TGTGCCAGCAGCCCGGAACTAGCGGAGACCTACAATGAGCAGTTCTTC.

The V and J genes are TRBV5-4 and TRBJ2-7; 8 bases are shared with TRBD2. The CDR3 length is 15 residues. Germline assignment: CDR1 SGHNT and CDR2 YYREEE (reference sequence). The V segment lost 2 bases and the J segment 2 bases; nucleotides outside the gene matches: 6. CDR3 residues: CASSFKGGGTYEQYF. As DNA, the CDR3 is TGTGCCAGCAGCTTTAAAGGCGGGGGGACCTACGAGCAGTACTTC.

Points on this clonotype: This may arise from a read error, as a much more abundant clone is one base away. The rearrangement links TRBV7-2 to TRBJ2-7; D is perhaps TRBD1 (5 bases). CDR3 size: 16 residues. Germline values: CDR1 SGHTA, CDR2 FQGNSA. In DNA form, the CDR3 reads TGTGCCAGCCGCTTAGTTGGGGCGATAGGGTCCTACGAGCAGTACTTC. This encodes CASRLVGAIGSYEQYF.

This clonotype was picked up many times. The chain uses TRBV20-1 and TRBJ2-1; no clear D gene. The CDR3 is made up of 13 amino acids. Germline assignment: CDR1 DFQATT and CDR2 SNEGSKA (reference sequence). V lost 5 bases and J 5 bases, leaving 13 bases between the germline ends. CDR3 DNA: TGCAGTGCTTATACCCGTAACAACAATGAGCAGTTCTTC. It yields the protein CSAYTRNNNEQFF.

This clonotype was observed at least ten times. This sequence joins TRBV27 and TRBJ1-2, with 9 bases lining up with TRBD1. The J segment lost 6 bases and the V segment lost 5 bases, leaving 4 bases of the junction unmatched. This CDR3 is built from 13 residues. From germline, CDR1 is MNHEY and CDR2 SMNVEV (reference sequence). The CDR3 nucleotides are TGTGCCAGCAGTCCCGGGACAGGGAATGGCTACACCTTC. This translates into CASSPGTGNGYTF.

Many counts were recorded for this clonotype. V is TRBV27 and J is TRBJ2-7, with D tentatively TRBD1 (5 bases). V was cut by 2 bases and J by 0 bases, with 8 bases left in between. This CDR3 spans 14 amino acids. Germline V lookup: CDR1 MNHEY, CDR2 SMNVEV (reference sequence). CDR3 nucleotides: TGTGCCAGCAGTTTAAGCAGGGTCTCCTACGAGCAGTACTTC. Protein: CASSLSRVSYEQYF.

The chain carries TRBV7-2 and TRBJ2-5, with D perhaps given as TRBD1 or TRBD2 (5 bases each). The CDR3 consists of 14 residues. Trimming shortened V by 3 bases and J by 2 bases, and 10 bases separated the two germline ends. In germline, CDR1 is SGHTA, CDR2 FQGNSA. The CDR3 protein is CASSFTRGQETQYF. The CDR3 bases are TGTGCCAGCAGCTTTACTAGGGGACAAGAGACCCAGTACTTC.

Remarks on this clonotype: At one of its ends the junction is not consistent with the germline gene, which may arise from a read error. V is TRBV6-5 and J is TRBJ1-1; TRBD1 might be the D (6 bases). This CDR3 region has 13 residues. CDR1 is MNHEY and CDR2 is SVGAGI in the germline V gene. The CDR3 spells CASGYRENTEAFF. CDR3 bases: TGTGCCAGCGGTTACAGGGAGAACACTGAAGCTTTCTTC.

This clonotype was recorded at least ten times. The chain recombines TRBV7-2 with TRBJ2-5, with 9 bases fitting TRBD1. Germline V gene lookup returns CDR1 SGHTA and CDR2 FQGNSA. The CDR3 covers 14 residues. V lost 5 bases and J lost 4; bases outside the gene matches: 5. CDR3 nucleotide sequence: TGTGCCAGCAGCCTACAGGGGGCTCGAGAGACCCAGTACTTC. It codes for CASSLQGARETQYF.